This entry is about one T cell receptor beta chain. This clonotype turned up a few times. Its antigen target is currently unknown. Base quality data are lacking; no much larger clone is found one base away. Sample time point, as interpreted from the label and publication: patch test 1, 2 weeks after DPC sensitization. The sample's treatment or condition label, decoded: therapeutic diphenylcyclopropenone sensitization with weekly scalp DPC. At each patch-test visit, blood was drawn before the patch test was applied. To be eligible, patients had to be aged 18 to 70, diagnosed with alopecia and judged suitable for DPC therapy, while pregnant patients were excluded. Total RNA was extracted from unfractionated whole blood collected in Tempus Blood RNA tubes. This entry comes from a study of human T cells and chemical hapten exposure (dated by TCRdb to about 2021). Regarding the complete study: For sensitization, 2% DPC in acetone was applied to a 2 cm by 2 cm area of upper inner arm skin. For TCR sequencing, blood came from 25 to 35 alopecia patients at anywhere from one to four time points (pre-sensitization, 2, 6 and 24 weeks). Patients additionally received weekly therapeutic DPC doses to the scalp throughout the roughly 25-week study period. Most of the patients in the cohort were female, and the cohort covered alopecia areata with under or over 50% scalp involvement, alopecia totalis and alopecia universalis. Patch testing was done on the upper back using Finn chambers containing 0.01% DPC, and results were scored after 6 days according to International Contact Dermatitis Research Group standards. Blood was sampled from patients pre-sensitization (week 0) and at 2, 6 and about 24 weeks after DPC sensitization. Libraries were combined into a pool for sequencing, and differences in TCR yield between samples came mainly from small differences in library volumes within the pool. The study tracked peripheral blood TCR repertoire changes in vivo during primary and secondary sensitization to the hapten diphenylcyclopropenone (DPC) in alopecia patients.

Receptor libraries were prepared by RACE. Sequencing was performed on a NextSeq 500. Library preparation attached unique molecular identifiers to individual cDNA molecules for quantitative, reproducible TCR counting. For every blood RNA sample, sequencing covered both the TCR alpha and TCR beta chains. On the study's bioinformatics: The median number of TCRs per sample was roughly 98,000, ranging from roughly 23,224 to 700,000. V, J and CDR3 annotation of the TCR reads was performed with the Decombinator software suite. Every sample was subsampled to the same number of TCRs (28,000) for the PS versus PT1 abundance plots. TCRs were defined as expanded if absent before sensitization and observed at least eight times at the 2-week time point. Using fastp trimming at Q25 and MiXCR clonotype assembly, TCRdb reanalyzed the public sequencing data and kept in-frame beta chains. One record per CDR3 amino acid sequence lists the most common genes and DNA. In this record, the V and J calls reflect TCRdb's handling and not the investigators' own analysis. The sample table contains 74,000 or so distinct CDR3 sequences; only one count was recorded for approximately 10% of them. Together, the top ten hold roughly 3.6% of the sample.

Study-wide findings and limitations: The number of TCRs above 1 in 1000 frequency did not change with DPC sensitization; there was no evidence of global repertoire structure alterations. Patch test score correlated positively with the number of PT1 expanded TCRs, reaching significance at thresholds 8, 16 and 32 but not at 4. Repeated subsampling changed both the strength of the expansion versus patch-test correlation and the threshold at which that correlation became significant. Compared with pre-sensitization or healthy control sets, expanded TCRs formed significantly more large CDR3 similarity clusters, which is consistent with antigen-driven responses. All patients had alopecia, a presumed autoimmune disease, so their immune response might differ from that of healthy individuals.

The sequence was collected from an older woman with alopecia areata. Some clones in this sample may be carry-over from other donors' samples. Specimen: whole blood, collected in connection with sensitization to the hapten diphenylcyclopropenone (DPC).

The DNA sequence is as follows: TGTGCCAGCAGCCAACTACAGGGGACCGGTGGCTACACCTTC. This translates into CASSQLQGTGGYTF. The receptor chain draws on TRBV3-1 and TRBJ1-2, with 7 bases aligning to TRBD1. For CDR1 and CDR2, the germline V gene (reference sequence) lists LGHDT and YNNKEL. V loses 2 bases at its end and J loses 7 bases; junction bases beyond the gene matches: 7. The CDR3 runs 14 residues from the cysteine to the phenylalanine. Just CDR3 DNA is preserved here, 42 bases in frame from base 1.